These 2 T cell receptor beta chains were all obtained from the same sample, sequenced in a study of metastatic and nonmetastatic thyroid tumors. TCRdb reprocessed the PCR reads using MiXCR. Of some 21,000 clones detected, about 25% appear once; the ten largest clones hold approximately 20%. Before thyroid surgery, none of the patients had received any treatment. The specimen was blood. These receptors were obtained from a female donor with papillary thyroid cancer or a benign thyroid nodule (not recorded which). Some clones in this sample may be carry-over from other donors' samples.

Turning to this clone: The junction departs from germline at one end; a sequencing error may be responsible. The V call is TRBV6-2 or TRBV6-3, the J call TRBJ2-3; D is perhaps TRBD1 or TRBD2 (5 bases each). CDR1 and CDR2 (germline): MNHEY, SVGEGT. The CDR3 totals 14 residues. As DNA, the CDR3 is TGTGCCAGCAGTTTACGGGGCGATACAGATCCGCAGTATTTT. This codes for CASSLRGDTDPQYF.

This clone was detected only a few times. V gene TRBV28 combines with J gene TRBJ1-5, with D perhaps matching TRBD1 (5 bases). With 5 bases removed from V and 6 bases from J, the gap between germline ends came to 8 bases. This CDR3 spans 12 amino acids. The V gene's germline CDR1 is MDHEN and CDR2 SYDVKM. The CDR3 nucleotides are TGTGCCAGCAGTACGGGGGGTCAGCCCCAGCATTTT. It specifies CASSTGGQPQHF.